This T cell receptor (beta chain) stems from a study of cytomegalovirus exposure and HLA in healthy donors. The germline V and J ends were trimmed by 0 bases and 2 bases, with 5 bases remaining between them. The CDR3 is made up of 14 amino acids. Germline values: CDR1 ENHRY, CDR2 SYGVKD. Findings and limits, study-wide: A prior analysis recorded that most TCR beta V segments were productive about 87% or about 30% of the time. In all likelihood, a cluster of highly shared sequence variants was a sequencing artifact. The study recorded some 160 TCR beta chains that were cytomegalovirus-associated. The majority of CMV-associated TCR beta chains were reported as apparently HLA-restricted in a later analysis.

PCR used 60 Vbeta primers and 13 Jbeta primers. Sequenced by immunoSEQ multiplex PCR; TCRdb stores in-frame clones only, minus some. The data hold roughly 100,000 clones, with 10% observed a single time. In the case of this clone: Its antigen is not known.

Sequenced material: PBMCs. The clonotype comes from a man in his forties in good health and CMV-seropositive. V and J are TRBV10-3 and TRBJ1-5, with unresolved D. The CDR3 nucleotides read TGTGCCATCAGTGAGTCTGGAGGCAATCAGCCCCAGCATTTT. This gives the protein CAISESGGNQPQHF.